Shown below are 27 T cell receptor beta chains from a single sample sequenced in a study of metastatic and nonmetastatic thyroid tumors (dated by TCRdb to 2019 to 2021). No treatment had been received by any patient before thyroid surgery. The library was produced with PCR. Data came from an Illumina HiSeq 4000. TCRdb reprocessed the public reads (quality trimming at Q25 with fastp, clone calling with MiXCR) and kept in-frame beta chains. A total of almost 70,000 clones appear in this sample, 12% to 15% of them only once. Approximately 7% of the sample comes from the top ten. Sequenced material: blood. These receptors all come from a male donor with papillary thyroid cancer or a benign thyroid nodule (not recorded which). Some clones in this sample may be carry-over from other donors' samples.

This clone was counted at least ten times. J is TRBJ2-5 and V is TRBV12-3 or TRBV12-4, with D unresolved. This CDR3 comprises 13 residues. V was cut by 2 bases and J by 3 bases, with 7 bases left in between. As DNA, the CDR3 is TGTGCCAGCAGTTTAAACGTTGAAGAGACCCAGTACTTC. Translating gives CASSLNVEETQYF.

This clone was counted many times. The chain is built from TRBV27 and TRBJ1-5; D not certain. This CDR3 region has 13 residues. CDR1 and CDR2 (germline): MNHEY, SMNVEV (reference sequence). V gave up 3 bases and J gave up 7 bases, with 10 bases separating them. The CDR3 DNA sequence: TGTGCCAGCAGTTTGAGAGGGAGGCAGCCCCAGCATTTT. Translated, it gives CASSLRGRQPQHF.

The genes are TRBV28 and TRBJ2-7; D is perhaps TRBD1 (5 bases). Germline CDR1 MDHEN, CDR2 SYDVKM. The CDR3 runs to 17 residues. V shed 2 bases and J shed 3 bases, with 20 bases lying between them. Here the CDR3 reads CASSLERTPSLDYEQYF. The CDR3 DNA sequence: TGTGCCAGCAGTTTAGAACGGACACCGTCCCTAGACTACGAGCAGTACTTC. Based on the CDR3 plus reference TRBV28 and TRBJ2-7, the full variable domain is DVKVTQSSRYLVKRTGEKVFLECVQDMDHENMFWYRQDPGLGLRLIYFSYDVKMKEKGDIPEGYSVSREKKERFSLILESASTNQTSMYLCASSLERTPSLDYEQYFGPGTRLTVT.

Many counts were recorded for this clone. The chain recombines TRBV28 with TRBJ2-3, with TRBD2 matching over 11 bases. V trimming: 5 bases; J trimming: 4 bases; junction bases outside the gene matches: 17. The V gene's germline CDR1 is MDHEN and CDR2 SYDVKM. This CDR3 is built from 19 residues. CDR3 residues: CASSQAASGRTVDADTQYF. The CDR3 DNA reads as TGTGCCAGCAGTCAAGCAGCTAGCGGGAGGACGGTGGACGCAGATACGCAGTATTTT.

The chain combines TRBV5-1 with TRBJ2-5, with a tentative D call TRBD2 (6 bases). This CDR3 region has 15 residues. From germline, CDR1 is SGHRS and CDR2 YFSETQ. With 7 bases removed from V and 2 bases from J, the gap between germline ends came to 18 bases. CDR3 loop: CASGTSSVVQETQYF. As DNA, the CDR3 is TGCGCCAGCGGCACGTCTAGCGTAGTGCAAGAGACCCAGTACTTC.

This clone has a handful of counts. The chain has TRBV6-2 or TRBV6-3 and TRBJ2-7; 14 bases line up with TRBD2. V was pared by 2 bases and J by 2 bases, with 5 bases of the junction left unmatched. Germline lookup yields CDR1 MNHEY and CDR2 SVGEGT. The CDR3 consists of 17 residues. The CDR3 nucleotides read TGTGCCAGCAGTTACGACCGACTAGCGGGAGGGCCCTACGAGCAGTACGTC. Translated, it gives CASSYDRLAGGPYEQYV.

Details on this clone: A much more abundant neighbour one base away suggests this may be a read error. CDR3 sequence reads: CASSLSSINYNEQFF. The DNA for the CDR3 is TGCGCCAGCAGCCTCTCTAGCATAAACTACAATGAGCAGTTCTTC. The chain joins TRBV4-3 to TRBJ2-1; maybe TRBD2 (5 bases). The CDR3 has 15 residues. Germline assignment: CDR1 LGHNA and CDR2 YSLEER. The V and J ends lost 4 bases and 3 bases respectively, with 13 bases between them.

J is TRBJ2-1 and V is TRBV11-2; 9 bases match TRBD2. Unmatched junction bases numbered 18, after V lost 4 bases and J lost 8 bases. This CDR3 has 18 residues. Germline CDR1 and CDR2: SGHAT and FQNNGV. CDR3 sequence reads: CASSSPLNSGGTYDEQFF. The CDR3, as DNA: TGTGCCAGCAGCTCCCCATTGAATAGCGGGGGAACATACGATGAGCAGTTCTTC.

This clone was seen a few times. As DNA, the CDR3 is TGTGCCAGCAAAACCTGGGTGGGGCAGAGCTCCTACAATGAGCAGTTCTTC. It yields the protein CASKTWVGQSSYNEQFF. The chain recombines TRBV27 with TRBJ2-1; D is perhaps TRBD1 (5 bases). CDR3 size: 17 residues. Trimming removed 7 bases at V and 0 bases at J, with 19 bases between. The V gene's germline CDR1 is MNHEY and CDR2 SMNVEV (reference sequence).

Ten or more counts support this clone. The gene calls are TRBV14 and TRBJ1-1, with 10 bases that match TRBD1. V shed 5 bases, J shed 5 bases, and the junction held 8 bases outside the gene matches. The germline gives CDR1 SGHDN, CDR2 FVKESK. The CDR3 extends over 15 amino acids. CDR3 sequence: CASSKPGTGATEAFF. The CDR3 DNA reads TGTGCCAGCAGCAAACCCGGGACAGGGGCAACTGAAGCTTTCTTT.

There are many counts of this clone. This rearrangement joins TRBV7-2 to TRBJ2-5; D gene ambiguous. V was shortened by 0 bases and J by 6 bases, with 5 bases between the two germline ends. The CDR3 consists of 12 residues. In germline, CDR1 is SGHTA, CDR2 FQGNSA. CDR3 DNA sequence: TGTGCCAGCAGCTTAGCGCGGAAGACCCAGTACTTC. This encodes CASSLARKTQYF.

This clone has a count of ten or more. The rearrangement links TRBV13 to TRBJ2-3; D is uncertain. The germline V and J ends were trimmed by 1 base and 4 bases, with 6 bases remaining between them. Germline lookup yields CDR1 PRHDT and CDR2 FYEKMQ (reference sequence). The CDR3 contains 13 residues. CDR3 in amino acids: CASSLAGPDTQYF. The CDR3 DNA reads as TGTGCCAGCAGCTTAGCCGGCCCAGATACGCAGTATTTT.

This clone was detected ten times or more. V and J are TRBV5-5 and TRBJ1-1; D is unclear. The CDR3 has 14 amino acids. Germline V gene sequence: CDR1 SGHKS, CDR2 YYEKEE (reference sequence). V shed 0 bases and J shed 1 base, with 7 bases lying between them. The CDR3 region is CASSLESRNTEAFF. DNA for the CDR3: TGTGCCAGCAGCTTGGAATCGCGGAACACTGAAGCTTTCTTT.

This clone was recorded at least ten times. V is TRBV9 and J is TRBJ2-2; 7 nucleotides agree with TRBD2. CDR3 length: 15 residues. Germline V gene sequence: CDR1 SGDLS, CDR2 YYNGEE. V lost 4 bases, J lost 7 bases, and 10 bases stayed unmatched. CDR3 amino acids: CASSPAGMGVGELFF. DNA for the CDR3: TGTGCCAGCAGCCCAGCGGGGATGGGTGTCGGGGAGCTGTTTTTT.

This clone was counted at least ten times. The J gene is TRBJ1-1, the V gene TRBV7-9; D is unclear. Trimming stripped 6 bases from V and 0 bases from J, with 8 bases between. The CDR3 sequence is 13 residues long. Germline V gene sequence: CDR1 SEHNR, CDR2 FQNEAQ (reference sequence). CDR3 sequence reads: CASRIQMNTEAFF. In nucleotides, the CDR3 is TGTGCCAGCAGGATACAGATGAACACTGAAGCTTTCTTT.

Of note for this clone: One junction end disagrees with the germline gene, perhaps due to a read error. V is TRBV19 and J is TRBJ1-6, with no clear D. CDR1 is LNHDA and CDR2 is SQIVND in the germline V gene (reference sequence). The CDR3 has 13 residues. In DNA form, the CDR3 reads TGTGCCAGTAGGAGTGAGAGGGATTCACCCCTTCACTTT. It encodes CASRSERDSPLHF.

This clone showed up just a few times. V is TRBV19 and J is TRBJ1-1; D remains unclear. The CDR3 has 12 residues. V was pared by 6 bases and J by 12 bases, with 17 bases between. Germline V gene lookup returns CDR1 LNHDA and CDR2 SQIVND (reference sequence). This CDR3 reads CASSTVSGRSFF. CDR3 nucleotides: TGTGCCAGTAGCACAGTATCGGGCCGTTCTTTCTTT. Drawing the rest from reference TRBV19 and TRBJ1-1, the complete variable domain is DGGITQSPKYLFRKEGQNVTLSCEQNLNHDAMYWYRQDPGQGLRLIYYSQIVNDFQKGDIAEGYSVSREKKESFPLTVTSAQKNPTAFYLCASSTVSGRSFFGQGTRLTVV.

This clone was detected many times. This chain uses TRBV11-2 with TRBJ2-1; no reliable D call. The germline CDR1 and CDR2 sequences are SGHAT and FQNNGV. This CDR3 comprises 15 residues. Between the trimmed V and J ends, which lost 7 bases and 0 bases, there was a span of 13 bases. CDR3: CASNQYRSSYNEQFF. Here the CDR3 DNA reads TGTGCCAGCAACCAATATCGCAGCTCCTACAATGAGCAGTTCTTC.

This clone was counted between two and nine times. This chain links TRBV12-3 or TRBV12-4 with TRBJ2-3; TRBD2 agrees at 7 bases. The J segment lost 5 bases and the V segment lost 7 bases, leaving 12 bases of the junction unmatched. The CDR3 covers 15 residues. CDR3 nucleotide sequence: TGTGCCAGCATCTCTAGCGGTAGGTCCAGAGATACGCAGTATTTT. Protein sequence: CASISSGRSRDTQYF.

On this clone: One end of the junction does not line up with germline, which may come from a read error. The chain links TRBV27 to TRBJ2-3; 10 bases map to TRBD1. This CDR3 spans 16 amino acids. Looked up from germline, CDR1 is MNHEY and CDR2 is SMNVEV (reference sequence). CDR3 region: CASSRAGTGATDKQYF. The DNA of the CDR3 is TGTGCCAGCAGTCGAGCCGGGACAGGGGCAACAGATAAGCAGTATTTT.

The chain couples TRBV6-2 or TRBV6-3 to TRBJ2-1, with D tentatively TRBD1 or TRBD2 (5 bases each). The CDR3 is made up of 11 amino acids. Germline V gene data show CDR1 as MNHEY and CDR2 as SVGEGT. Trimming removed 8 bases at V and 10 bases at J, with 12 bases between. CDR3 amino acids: CASRDEGEQFF. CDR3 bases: TGTGCCAGCCGGGACGAGGGGGAGCAGTTCTTC.

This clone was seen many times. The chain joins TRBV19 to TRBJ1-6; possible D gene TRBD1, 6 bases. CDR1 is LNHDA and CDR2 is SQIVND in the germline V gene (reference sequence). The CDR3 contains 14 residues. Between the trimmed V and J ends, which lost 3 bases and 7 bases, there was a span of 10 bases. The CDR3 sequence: CASSIGGHNSPLHF. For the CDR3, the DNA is TGTGCCAGTAGTATCGGGGGACACAATTCACCCCTCCACTTT.

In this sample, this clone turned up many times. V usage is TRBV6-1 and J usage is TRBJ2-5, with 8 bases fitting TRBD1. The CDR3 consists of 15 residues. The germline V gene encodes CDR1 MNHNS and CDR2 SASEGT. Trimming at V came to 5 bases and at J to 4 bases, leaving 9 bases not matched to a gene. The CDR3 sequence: CASSSRTGNLETQYF. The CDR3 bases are TGTGCCAGCAGTTCCCGGACAGGGAACTTAGAGACCCAGTACTTC.

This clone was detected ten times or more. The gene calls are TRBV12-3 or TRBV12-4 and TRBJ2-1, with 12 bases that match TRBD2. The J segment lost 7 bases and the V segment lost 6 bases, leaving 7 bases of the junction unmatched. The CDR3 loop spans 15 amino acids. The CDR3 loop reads CASRWTSGVLNEQFF. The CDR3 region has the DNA TGTGCCAGCAGATGGACTAGCGGGGTCTTAAATGAGCAGTTCTTC.

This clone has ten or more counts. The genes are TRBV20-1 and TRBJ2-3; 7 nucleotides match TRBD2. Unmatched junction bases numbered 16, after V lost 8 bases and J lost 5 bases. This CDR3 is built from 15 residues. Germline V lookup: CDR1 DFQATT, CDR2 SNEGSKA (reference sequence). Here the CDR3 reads CSPLRGSAGKDTQYF. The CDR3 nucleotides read TGCAGTCCCCTCCGGGGCTCAGCGGGAAAAGATACGCAGTATTTT.

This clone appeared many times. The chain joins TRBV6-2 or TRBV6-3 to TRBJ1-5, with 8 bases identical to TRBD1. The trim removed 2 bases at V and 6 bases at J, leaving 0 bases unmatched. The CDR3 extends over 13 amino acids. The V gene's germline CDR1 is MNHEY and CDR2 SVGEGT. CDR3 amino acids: CASSYTGGQPQHF. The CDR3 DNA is TGTGCCAGCAGTTACACAGGGGGTCAGCCCCAGCATTTT.

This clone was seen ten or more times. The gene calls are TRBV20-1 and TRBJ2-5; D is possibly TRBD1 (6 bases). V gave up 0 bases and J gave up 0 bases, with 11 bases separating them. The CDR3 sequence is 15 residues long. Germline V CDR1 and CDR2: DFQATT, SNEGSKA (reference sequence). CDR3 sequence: CSARDRDKYQETQYF. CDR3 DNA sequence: TGCAGTGCTAGAGATCGGGACAAGTACCAAGAGACCCAGTACTTC.